This TCR beta chain was documented in a study of regulatory T cells in long-lasting Graves disease. Study-level points and caveats: Newly diagnosed patients had higher TCR diversity than persistent Graves' patients did.

This clonotype was counted at least ten times. What it binds is unknown. The CDR3 length is 13 residues. The germline V gene has CDR1 SNHLY and CDR2 FYNNEI. With 10 bases clipped from V and 2 bases from J, the junction kept 7 bases outside the gene matches. CDR3 regions were amplified by Arm-PCR using iRepertoire HTBI primers to build TCR beta libraries. TCRdb passed the multiplex PCR reads through MiXCR, listing each CDR3 protein once. The sample carries roughly 350,000 distinct CDR3 sequences, 15% to 20% recorded once. Time point indicated: newly diagnosed GD, antithyroid drugs for less than 3 months. Extracted RNA from PBMCs served as the source of the TCR library. These data were also filed under a second study, of T cells in Graves' hyperthyroidism and ophthalmopathy.

The chain joins TRBV2 to TRBJ1-2; 7 bases map to TRBD1. This clonotype was sampled from a man aged 40-49 years with Graves disease. The source material was peripheral blood mononuclear cells (PBMCs), sampled at new diagnosis, from a patient treated with antithyroid drugs. The CDR3 sequence: CATETGVNYGYTF. The CDR3 DNA sequence: TGTGCCACCGAAACAGGGGTGAACTATGGCTACACCTTC.